A single sample is the source of the 14 T cell receptor beta chains below, sequenced in a study of blood T cells in healthy people across ages. Primers used in a second PCR of about 6 to 11 cycles were a sample-barcoded 5' primer and a J-beta primer mix. TCRdb reprocessed the 5' RACE reads with MiXCR, giving one entry per CDR3 protein. The sample carries hundreds of thousands of distinct CDR3 sequences, roughly three fifths recorded once. What was sequenced was blood. These receptors all stem from a man aged 55 to 70 in good health.

J is TRBJ2-7 and V is TRBV6-1; 8 bases are shared with TRBD1. The length of the CDR3 is 18 residues. Germline trimming cut 6 bases from V and 0 bases from J; bases unmatched to any gene: 16. CDR1 is MNHNS, CDR2 SASEGT, per germline. CDR3 amino acids: CASRSGTGVSGTSYEQYF. The CDR3 DNA follows: TGTGCCAGCAGGTCCGGGACAGGAGTCAGTGGAACCTCCTACGAGCAGTACTTC.

The CDR3: CASSEGVGQGAGNYGYTF. The CDR3 DNA reads as TGTGCCAGCAGTGAAGGAGTGGGACAGGGTGCGGGTAACTATGGCTACACCTTC. J is TRBJ1-2 and V is TRBV6-1, with 9 bases that match TRBD1. Trimming removed 1 base from V and 1 base from J; junction bases left unmatched: 10. Germline-derived CDR1 and CDR2 are MNHNS and SASEGT. The CDR3 has 18 amino acids.

In its sample, this clonotype was seen a few times. This chain joins TRBV7-2 and TRBJ2-1; D gene uncertain. The CDR3 runs to 15 residues. CDR1 and CDR2 from the germline V gene are SGHTA and FQGNSA. V lost 1 base and J lost 0, with 7 bases in between. CDR3 DNA sequence: TGTGCCAGCAGCTTAGATCCGCTCTCCTACAATGAGCAGTTCTTC. This sequence encodes CASSLDPLSYNEQFF.

This chain uses TRBV10-3 with TRBJ2-7; a weak D match, TRBD1 (5 bases). Looked up from germline, CDR1 is ENHRY and CDR2 is SYGVKD. The CDR3 is 13 amino acids. With 6 bases removed from V and 0 bases from J, the gap between germline ends came to 9 bases. The CDR3 bases are TGTGCCATCAGGGTTACAGGCTCCTACGAGCAGTACTTC. It translates to CAIRVTGSYEQYF.

In its sample, this clonotype was seen once. V usage is TRBV5-1 and J usage is TRBJ1-1; D call uncertain. V lost 1 base, J lost 0 bases, and 7 bases lay in between. The CDR3 length is 14 residues. Germline values: CDR1 SGHRS, CDR2 YFSETQ. The CDR3 DNA reads TGCGCCAGCAGCTTGAGGGCGGTGAACACTGAAGCTTTCTTT. Translating gives CASSLRAVNTEAFF.

This clonotype came up a few times. The chain combines TRBV12-3 or TRBV12-4 with TRBJ2-7; D perhaps matches TRBD2 (7 bases). The CDR3 has 17 amino acids. V lost 8 bases and J 1 base, leaving 24 bases between the germline ends. The CDR3 sequence is CASSPYEGVGGSYEQYF. In DNA, the CDR3 is TGTGCCAGCTCTCCTTACGAGGGGGTCGGGGGGTCCTACGAGCAGTACTTC.

The chain couples TRBV12-3 or TRBV12-4 to TRBJ2-1; D might be TRBD1 (5 bases). CDR3 length: 11 residues. Deletions cut 6 bases from V and 9 bases from J, with 9 bases between. CDR3 nucleotide sequence: TGTGCCAGCAGCCCAGGGTTTGAGCAGTTCTTC. Its translation is CASSPGFEQFF.

This clonotype appeared many times. V usage is TRBV6-6 and J usage is TRBJ2-7; 7 bases align to TRBD2. CDR1 and CDR2 (germline): MNHNY, SVGAGI (reference sequence). With V trimmed by 0 bases and J by 0 bases, 5 bases remained unmatched. CDR3 length: 16 residues. The CDR3 spells CASSYSFGGDSYEQYF. DNA of the CDR3: TGTGCCAGCAGTTACTCGTTTGGGGGGGACTCCTACGAGCAGTACTTC.

J is TRBJ2-7 and V is TRBV15; 7 bases align to TRBD2. V lost 0 bases, J lost 1 base, and 6 bases stayed unmatched. CDR1 LNHNV and CDR2 YYDKDF come from the germline V gene (reference sequence). The CDR3 contains 16 residues. The CDR3 loop reads CATSRDPGLGSYEQYF. The CDR3 bases are TGTGCCACCAGCAGAGATCCTGGACTAGGGTCCTACGAGCAGTACTTC.

This chain links TRBV2 with TRBJ2-3, with unresolved D. CDR3 length: 12 amino acids. The V and J ends lost 7 bases and 6 bases respectively, with 11 bases between them. Per the germline V gene, CDR1 is SNHLY and CDR2 is FYNNEI. The CDR3 nucleotides read TGTGCCAGCATGGGGTTAGTGGATACGCAGTATTTT. Translating gives CASMGLVDTQYF.

The chain links TRBV2 to TRBJ2-3; 9 nucleotides line up with TRBD2. This CDR3 is 15 amino acids long. The germline V gene encodes CDR1 SNHLY and CDR2 FYNNEI. V trimming: 0 bases; J trimming: 5 bases; junction bases outside the gene matches: 3. CDR3 coding DNA: TGTGCCAGCAGTGAAGCCCTAGCGGGGAAAGATACGCAGTATTTT. This sequence encodes CASSEALAGKDTQYF.

The chain employs TRBV12-3 or TRBV12-4 and TRBJ2-1, with 7 bases that match TRBD1. Trimming removed 3 bases from V and 13 bases from J; junction bases left unmatched: 9. This CDR3 has 13 amino acids. CDR3 residues: CASSLVGTETQFF. The CDR3 DNA reads TGTGCCAGCAGTTTGGTGGGGACAGAGACCCAGTTCTTC.

This chain connects TRBV4-1 to TRBJ2-2, with 10 positions matching TRBD1. There are 17 residues in the CDR3. Losses at the gene ends were 1 base for V and 4 bases for J; bases not matched to a gene: 6. Germline values: CDR1 MGHRA, CDR2 YSYEKL. The CDR3 loop is CASSQGGRTGGTGELFF. The CDR3 nucleotides are TGCGCCAGCAGCCAAGGCGGAAGGACAGGGGGCACCGGGGAGCTGTTTTTT.

The gene calls are TRBV20-1 and TRBJ2-3; D tentatively fits TRBD1 or TRBD2 (6 bases each). Germline CDR1 DFQATT, CDR2 SNEGSKA (reference sequence). The CDR3 runs to 17 residues. V shed 5 bases and J shed 1 base, with 22 bases lying between them. CDR3 sequence: CSAPHYRGPTRTDTQYF. CDR3 in DNA: TGCAGTGCTCCTCACTACCGGGGGCCTACGCGCACAGATACGCAGTATTTT.